This T cell receptor (beta chain) appears in the sequencing data of a study of T cells expressing NK-cell markers. About the study: TCR beta repertoires came from sorted CD3+CD56+NKG2C+, CD3+CD56+NKG2C- and CD3+CD56-NKG2C+ T cells. There were seven HCMV-seropositive donors and one seronegative donor among the eight sequenced.

Synthesis of TCR beta cDNA relied on 5'RACE template switching carrying UMIs. No DNA is given; TCRdb re-called the 5' RACE reads and lists each CDR3 protein once. The sample holds 300,000 to 450,000 distinct CDR3 sequences. In germline, CDR1 is KGHSH, CDR2 LQKENI. The CDR3 extends over 17 amino acids. Study conclusions and caveats: About six donors showed dominant NKG2C+ clonotypes comprising about 1.0-7.5% of their CD8+ T cells.

To note about this clonotype: Its antigen is currently unknown.

The chain combines TRBV18 with TRBJ2-2; TCRdb gives TRBD1 as the D gene, but with no DNA this cannot be confirmed. The TCR was taken from a man aged 18 to 69 in good health. Source material: blood T cells: a sorted CD56 or NKG2C T cell subset, CD4+ or CD8+ T cells, or bulk PBMC T cells (not recorded which). The CDR3 loop is CASSPPAGGPKTGELFF.